What follows describes a single T cell receptor (beta chain). The antigen is unknown. The sample originates from a study of somatic mutations in cytotoxic T cells in rheumatoid arthritis. The data were produced by immunoSEQ multiplex PCR, yet TCRdb's version contains in-frame clones alone and is incomplete. The profile shows some 7,300 clones, roughly four fifths of them singletons. The CDR3 runs 16 residues. Trimming shortened V by 4 bases and J by 2 bases, and 17 bases separated the two germline ends. The germline CDR1 and CDR2 sequences are SGHDN and FVKESK. Study-wide results and limits: Just what the expanded CD8+ clones targeted, in terms of antigens, remained unknown. Among rheumatoid arthritis patients, TRBV07 appeared slightly underrepresented, and this finding was left without any adjustment for multiple comparisons. It was found that CD8+ T-cell clonality in rheumatoid arthritis patients did not differ significantly from that in age-matched healthy controls.

The chain combines TRBV14 with TRBJ1-2; D is unclear. Specimen: CD8+ T cells sorted from blood. The sequence came from a woman aged 55-69 years in good health. CDR3 amino acids: CASSPRSYSNNYGYTF. DNA for the CDR3: TGTGCCAGCAGCCCCCGGTCGTATAGCAACAACTATGGCTACACCTTC.